The 9 T cell receptor beta chains below come from one sample, sequenced in a study of blood T cell repertoires in COVID-19. Here immunoSEQ multiplex PCR was the method, and the copy in TCRdb shows in-frame clones only, minus some. Seen here are 150,000 to 200,000 clones, approximately 86% observed once, and the top ten hold about 8.2%. Sequenced sample: peripheral blood. These receptor sequences come from a man in his sixties with acute or convalescent COVID-19.

CDR3 nucleotide sequence: TGTGCCAGCAGCGTATCTAGTCCAAGGACTAGCGGCACGCAGTATTTT. Protein sequence: CASSVSSPRTSGTQYF. The chain recombines TRBV9 with TRBJ2-3; 10 bases match TRBD2. The V and J ends lost 1 base and 9 bases, in that order; junction bases with no gene match: 11. The CDR3 totals 16 residues. Per germline, CDR1 SGDLS and CDR2 YYNGEE.

The rearrangement joins TRBV5-5 to TRBJ2-6, with D unresolved. CDR1 is SGHKS, CDR2 YYEKEE, per germline (reference sequence). The CDR3 is 15 amino acids. V was pared by 1 base and J by 2 bases, with 7 bases between. The CDR3: CASSLRHTGANVLTF. DNA for the CDR3: TGTGCCAGCAGCTTGAGACATACTGGGGCCAACGTCCTGACTTTC.

V gene TRBV4-1 combines with J gene TRBJ1-4; D unclear. The CDR3 has 15 residues. CDR1 and CDR2 from the germline V gene are MGHRA and YSYEKL. Between the trimmed V and J ends, which lost 1 base and 5 bases, there was a span of 11 bases. Here the CDR3 DNA reads TGCGCCAGCAGCCAAGGTCTCCAGAAAAATGAAAAACTGTTTTTT. Amino acid sequence: CASSQGLQKNEKLFF.

This clone was recorded once. This chain connects TRBV30 to TRBJ1-5, with D possibly matching TRBD1 (6 bases). Deletions cut 1 base from V and 6 bases from J, with 22 bases between. CDR1 is GTSNPN, CDR2 SVGIG, per germline (reference sequence). This CDR3 spans 17 amino acids. The CDR3 sequence is CAWSGPANTGKGQPQHF. The CDR3 bases are TGTGCCTGGAGTGGCCCCGCCAATACAGGGAAAGGTCAGCCCCAGCATTTT.

The genes are TRBV28 and TRBJ1-1; TRBD1 matches 7 bases. With V trimmed by 7 bases and J by 3 bases, 11 bases remained unmatched. CDR3 length: 15 amino acids. From germline, CDR1 is MDHEN and CDR2 SYDVKM. CDR3 coding DNA: TGTGCCAGCACCGCCCTGACAGGGACGGACACTGAAGCTTTCTTT. It encodes CASTALTGTDTEAFF.

V and J are TRBV18 and TRBJ2-5; the match to TRBD2 covers 16 bases. Unmatched junction bases numbered 6, after V lost 3 bases and J lost 5 bases. Germline loops: CDR1 KGHSH, CDR2 LQKENI. The CDR3 length is 17 residues. In DNA form, the CDR3 reads TGTGCCAGCTCACCCCCGGGACTAGCGGGAGGGCCCGAGACCCAGTACTTC. It translates to CASSPPGLAGGPETQYF.

V is TRBV19 and J is TRBJ1-5; 10 bases map to TRBD1. The junction had 11 bases not matched to a gene; V was cut back by 5 bases and J by 4 bases. Germline CDR1 and CDR2: LNHDA and SQIVND (reference sequence). The CDR3 is 17 residues long. CDR3 residues: CASSPRQGAKGNQPQHF. CDR3 nucleotide sequence: TGTGCCAGTAGTCCGAGACAGGGGGCTAAGGGTAATCAGCCCCAGCATTTT.

This clone was counted a single time. The V gene is TRBV11-2, the J gene TRBJ2-6; 10 bases align to TRBD2. With V trimmed by 5 bases and J by 2 bases, 9 bases remained unmatched. The CDR3 is 18 residues long. Per the germline V gene, CDR1 is SGHAT and CDR2 is FQNNGV. The CDR3 DNA sequence: TGTGCCAGCAGCGACCGACTAGCGGGCGCTACTGGGGCCAACGTCCTGACTTTC. It is translated as CASSDRLAGATGANVLTF. The variable domain in full, completed from reference TRBV11-2 and TRBJ2-6, reads EAGVAQSPRYKIIEKRQSVAFWCNPISGHATLYWYQQILGQGPKLLIQFQNNGVVDDSQLPKDRFSAERLKGVDSTLKIQPAKLEDSAVYLCASSDRLAGATGANVLTFGAGSRLTVL.

The chain employs TRBV12-5 and TRBJ2-6, with 7 bases that match TRBD1. Trimming at V came to 5 bases and at J to 2 bases, leaving 15 bases not matched to a gene. Germline CDR1 LGHNT, CDR2 FRNRAP. This CDR3 has 19 amino acids. CDR3 DNA sequence: TGTGCTAGTGGTCCGCTAAGACAGGGATTCCTTCCTGGGGCCAACGTCCTGACTTTC. Translating it yields CASGPLRQGFLPGANVLTF.